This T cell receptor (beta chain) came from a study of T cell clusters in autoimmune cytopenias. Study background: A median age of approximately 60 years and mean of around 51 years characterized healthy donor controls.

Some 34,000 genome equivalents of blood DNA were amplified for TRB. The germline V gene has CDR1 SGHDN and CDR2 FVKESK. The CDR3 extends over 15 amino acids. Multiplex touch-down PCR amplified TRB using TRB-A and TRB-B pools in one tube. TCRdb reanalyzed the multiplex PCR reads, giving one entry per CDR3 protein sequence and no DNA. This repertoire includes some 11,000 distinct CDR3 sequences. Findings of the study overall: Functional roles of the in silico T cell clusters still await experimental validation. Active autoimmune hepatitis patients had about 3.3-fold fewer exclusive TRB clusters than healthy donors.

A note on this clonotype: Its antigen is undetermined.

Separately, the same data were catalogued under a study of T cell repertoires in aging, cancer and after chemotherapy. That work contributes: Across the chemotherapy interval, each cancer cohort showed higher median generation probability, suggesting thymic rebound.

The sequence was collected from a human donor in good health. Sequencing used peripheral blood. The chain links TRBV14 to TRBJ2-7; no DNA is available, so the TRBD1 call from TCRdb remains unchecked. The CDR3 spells CASSQGSGHLYEQYF.